The rows below give T cell receptor beta chains drawn from one sample of a study of cytomegalovirus exposure and HLA in healthy donors. Using immunoSEQ multiplex PCR, the repertoire was profiled, and TCRdb retains in-frame clones only, with some absent. Of some 330,000 clones detected, 75% to 90% appear once; the ten largest clones hold around 0.84%. The sequencing sample was made of PBMCs. The receptors were gathered from a woman aged 18 to 35 in good health and CMV-seronegative. Both conserved end residues are part of each CDR3. Fields, in order: V gene, D gene, clone size, J gene, CDR3 protein, CDR3 DNA. A D gene is named only where the DNA matches it firmly. Clone size is given for some rows only: seen once, a few or many times, or a class if the clone is expanded.

V: TRBV7-9
D: TRBD2
size: -
J: TRBJ2-2
CDR3: CASSLGGLANTGELFF
DNA: TGTGCCAGCAGCTTAGGGGGACTAGCGAACACCGGGGAGCTGTTTTTT

V: TRBV29-1
D: TRBD2
size: -
J: TRBJ2-3
CDR3: CSVQAGGSTDTQYF
DNA: TGCAGCGTTCAAGCGGGAGGGTCCACAGATACGCAGTATTTT

V: TRBV28
D: -
size: -
J: TRBJ1-2
CDR3: CASSLQTERYGYTF
DNA: TGTGCCAGCAGTTTACAAACGGAGAGATATGGCTACACCTTC

V: TRBV11-3
D: -
size: -
J: TRBJ2-2
CDR3: CASSLGLANTGELFF
DNA: TGTGCCAGCAGCTTAGGGTTAGCGAACACCGGGGAGCTGTTTTTT

V: TRBV5-1
D: TRBD1
size: -
J: TRBJ1-2
CDR3: CASDAGQGHGYTF
DNA: TGCGCCAGCGATGCTGGACAGGGCCATGGCTACACCTTC

V: TRBV6-6
D: -
size: -
J: TRBJ2-7
CDR3: CASSYQSSSYEQYF
DNA: TGTGCCAGCAGTTATCAGTCTAGCTCCTACGAGCAGTACTTC

V: TRBV18
D: -
size: -
J: TRBJ1-1
CDR3: CASSPQGGDTEAFF
DNA: TGTGCCAGCTCACCACAGGGAGGAGACACTGAAGCTTTCTTT

V: TRBV19
D: -
size: -
J: TRBJ1-1
CDR3: CASSFGGTEAFF
DNA: TGTGCCAGTAGTTTCGGAGGAACTGAAGCTTTCTTT

V: TRBV7-2
D: -
size: -
J: TRBJ1-5
CDR3: CASSLGVGVGQPQHF
DNA: TGTGCCAGCAGCTTAGGGGTAGGGGTGGGTCAGCCCCAGCATTTT

V: TRBV18
D: TRBD1
size: few
J: TRBJ2-7
CDR3: CASSAGTANHEQYF
DNA: TGTGCCAGCTCAGCCGGGACAGCCAACCACGAGCAGTACTTC

V: TRBV6-4
D: -
size: -
J: TRBJ1-5
CDR3: CASSDVPGQQPQHF
DNA: TGTGCCAGCAGTGATGTCCCAGGGCAACAGCCCCAGCATTTT

V: TRBV15
D: -
size: few
J: TRBJ1-2
CDR3: CATSRPPSGVGGYTF
DNA: TGTGCCACCAGCAGACCCCCCTCGGGGGTCGGGGGCTACACCTTC

V: TRBV14
D: TRBD1
size: -
J: TRBJ2-7
CDR3: CASSPYRGRDEQYF
DNA: TGTGCCAGCAGCCCCTACAGGGGGCGTGACGAGCAGTACTTC

V: TRBV5-5
D: -
size: once
J: TRBJ1-2
CDR3: CASSPMGASPNYGYTF
DNA: TGTGCCAGCAGCCCGATGGGGGCATCGCCCAACTATGGCTACACCTTC

V: TRBV5-1
D: TRBD1
size: -
J: TRBJ1-2
CDR3: CASSSAKDRWGYTF
DNA: TGCGCCAGCAGCTCAGCCAAGGACAGGTGGGGCTACACCTTC

V: TRBV5-1
D: -
size: -
J: TRBJ2-3
CDR3: CASSFGGSTDTQYF
DNA: TGCGCCAGCAGCTTCGGAGGTAGCACAGATACGCAGTATTTT

V: TRBV7-9
D: -
size: -
J: TRBJ2-7
CDR3: CASSPPPGEQYF
DNA: TGTGCCAGCAGCCCTCCCCCGGGTGAGCAGTACTTC

V: TRBV6-5
D: -
size: -
J: TRBJ2-3
CDR3: CASSRDTITDTQYF
DNA: TGTGCCAGCAGCCGGGACACCATCACAGATACGCAGTATTTT

V: TRBV6-6
D: -
size: -
J: TRBJ1-4
CDR3: CATRGPANEKLFF
DNA: TGTGCCACCCGCGGGCCGGCTAATGAAAAACTGTTTTTT

V: TRBV6-5
D: TRBD1
size: -
J: TRBJ2-1
CDR3: CASSYVGTGTTEQFF
DNA: TGTGCCAGCAGTTACGTTGGGACAGGTACAACTGAGCAGTTCTTC

V: TRBV7-8
D: -
size: -
J: TRBJ1-1
CDR3: CASSLVLSGNTEAFF
DNA: TGTGCCAGCAGCTTAGTCCTGTCAGGGAACACTGAAGCTTTCTTT

V: TRBV18
D: -
size: -
J: TRBJ2-7
CDR3: CASSPIRTSEQYF
DNA: TGTGCCAGCTCACCAATCAGGACATCCGAGCAGTACTTC

V: TRBV5-4
D: -
size: -
J: TRBJ2-6
CDR3: CASSPLGGLAVLTF
DNA: TGTGCCAGCAGCCCATTGGGGGGATTAGCCGTCCTGACTTTC

V: TRBV7-6
D: TRBD2
size: -
J: TRBJ2-5
CDR3: CASSLGGAGAETQYF
DNA: TGTGCCAGCAGCTTAGGGGGAGCGGGAGCCGAGACCCAGTACTTC

V: TRBV7-2
D: -
size: once
J: TRBJ1-5
CDR3: CASSPSGPRGNQPQHF
DNA: TGTGCCAGCAGCCCCAGCGGCCCGAGGGGCAATCAGCCCCAGCATTTT